This T cell receptor beta chain was observed in a study of CD8 T cells in ankylosing spondylitis. Making the TCR beta libraries involved quantitative 5'-RACE with molecular barcodes. TCRdb fed the 5' RACE reads into MiXCR, producing one record per CDR3 protein. In the table there are under 550,000 distinct CDR3 sequences, 20% to 30% of which are singletons. This CDR3 contains 21 residues. J gave up 2 bases and V 0 bases, and 13 bases lay outside the gene matches. With regard to this clonotype: Its antigen is unidentified.

Whole-study results and caveats: It appeared that ankylosing spondylitis blood was characterized by a TCR beta motif of roughly 8 highly homologous variants. Previous work reported some of these motif variants in the synovial fluid and blood of reactive arthritis. Clones linked to disease were reported to show significant enrichment in matched ankylosing spondylitis synovial fluid.

The sequence derives from a male donor with ankylosing spondylitis. J is TRBJ2-3 and V is TRBV12-3 or TRBV12-4, with TRBD2 matching over 14 bases. The source material was blood, either unsorted or a sorted T cell fraction (not recorded which). CDR3 nucleotide sequence: TGTGCCAGCAGTTTAGCCCCCGGGACTAGCGGGAGTTTCTCGGCCACAGATACGCAGTATTTT. It yields the protein CASSLAPGTSGSFSATDTQYF.